This TCR beta chain was captured by sequencing in a study of beta chain features in type 1 diabetes. As for the study in general: Regarding age, gender and cell yields, patients proved similar to healthy donors.

Isolated RNA was reverse transcribed in full, so expressed TCRB transcripts were sequenced. Libraries were prepared by immunoSEQ multiplex PCR; TCRdb keeps only in-frame clonotypes and omits some of them. The table records hundreds of thousands of clones, less than 15% of them present only once. Per germline, CDR1 MNHNY and CDR2 SVGAGI (reference sequence). There are 13 residues in the CDR3. Trimming removed 7 bases at V and 6 bases at J, with 15 bases between. With respect to this clone: Its antigen is undetermined.

Cell sorting via CD45RO/CCR7/CD25/CD127/CD95/CD27 was performed to obtain CD4+ naive, central memory, regulatory and stem cell-like memory cells. Study-wide results and limits: Fewer insertions but more deletions were seen at VDJ junctions in type 1 diabetes patients.

What was sequenced was naive CD4+ T cells from blood. The sequence was obtained from a woman in her thirties or forties in good health. The rearrangement links TRBV6-6 to TRBJ1-1; tentatively, D is TRBD1 (6 bases). CDR3 loop: CASTDRNGAEAFF. CDR3 nucleotides: TGTGCCAGCACTGACAGGAACGGCGCTGAAGCTTTCTTT.